This record looks at one T cell receptor beta chain sequence and its context. The authors reverse transcribed roughly 0.5 to 1 ug RNA with random hexamers. One entry per CDR3 protein, called by TCRdb with MiXCR from the immunoSEQ multiplex PCR reads. Here the sample spans 160,000 or so distinct CDR3 sequences, 90% to 95% being singletons. With 4 bases removed from V and 5 bases from J, the gap between germline ends came to 17 bases. There are 15 residues in the CDR3. Germline-derived CDR1 and CDR2 are LGHDT and YNNKEL (reference sequence). This record comes from a study of CD8 T cells in Susac syndrome.

The sequencing input was CD4+ T cells from PBMCs. The receptor was isolated from a human donor in good health. The V call is TRBV3-1, the J call TRBJ1-2; TRBD1 might be the D (5 bases). CDR3 DNA: TGTGCCAGCAGCCCAGGGAGGGCCGCCCGGTATGGCTACACCTTC. It specifies CASSPGRAARYGYTF.